The 15 T cell receptor beta chains below were found in one sample sequenced in a study of Tregs in tolerant kidney transplant recipients. Produced via immunoSEQ multiplex PCR; TCRdb's table is partial and in-frame only. The sample contains around 1,800 clones, roughly 65% of which appear only once. No antigen is known for these receptors. Sequences were obtained from CD8+ T cells from blood cultured with allogeneic cells. Receptors were obtained from a human donor in good health.

The V gene is TRBV2, the J gene TRBJ2-7; D is ambiguous. Trimming took off 5 bases at V and 0 bases at J, with 2 bases between the two ends. Germline V gives CDR1 SNHLY, CDR2 FYNNEI. The CDR3 is made up of 11 amino acids. CDR3 residues: CASSSSYEQYF. CDR3 sequence (DNA): TGTGCCAGCAGTTCCTCCTACGAGCAGTACTTC.

This clone was observed a handful of times. This chain joins TRBV7-9 and TRBJ1-1; TRBD1 is a possible D gene (5 bases). Germline CDR1 SEHNR, CDR2 FQNEAQ (reference sequence). The V gene lost 1 base and the J gene lost 4 bases, with 7 bases spanning the gap. The CDR3 runs to 13 residues. Written as DNA, the CDR3 is TGTGCCAGCAGCTTAGGCGGGGGCACTGAAGCTTTCTTT. Residues: CASSLGGGTEAFF.

This clone was picked up a small number of times. The chain joins TRBV2 to TRBJ1-2; the match to TRBD1 covers 9 bases. The junction had 8 bases not matched to a gene; V was cut back by 6 bases and J by 3 bases. The CDR3 runs 15 residues. Germline V lookup: CDR1 SNHLY, CDR2 FYNNEI. CDR3 DNA sequence: TGTGCCAGCAGCCTCGACAGGGGGGCTGACTATGGCTACACCTTC. Its translation is CASSLDRGADYGYTF.

Only one count was recorded for this clone. The chain recombines TRBV19 with TRBJ2-3, with no clear D. V was shortened by 3 bases and J by 0 bases, with 10 bases between the two germline ends. Germline-derived CDR1 and CDR2 are LNHDA and SQIVND (reference sequence). This CDR3 has 15 amino acids. The CDR3: CASSMMGPSTDTQYF. The CDR3 region has the DNA TGTGCCAGTAGTATGATGGGTCCTAGCACAGATACGCAGTATTTT.

This clone was observed a few times. J is TRBJ1-2 and V is TRBV1. TRBV1 counts as a pseudogene. The length of the CDR3 is 12 residues. Here the CDR3 reads CTSRRKTYGYTF. The CDR3 region has the DNA TGCACCAGCAGGCGAAAGACCTATGGCTACACCTTC.

The sample holds a few counts of this clone. V and J are TRBV30 and TRBJ2-5; 9 bases are a match to TRBD1. CDR1 GTSNPN and CDR2 SVGIG come from the germline V gene (reference sequence). The CDR3 is made up of 14 amino acids. With 7 bases clipped from V and 7 bases from J, the junction kept 13 bases outside the gene matches. The CDR3 protein is CASAEDRGVGTQYF. CDR3 in DNA: TGTGCCTCAGCAGAGGACAGGGGTGTGGGGACCCAGTACTTC.

This clone came up a few times. CDR3 sequence: CASSFGPPENEQFF. In nucleotides, the CDR3 is TGTGCCAGCAGTTTCGGGCCCCCGGAGAATGAGCAGTTCTTC. The rearrangement joins TRBV27 to TRBJ2-1; the D is unclear. The germline gives CDR1 MNHEY, CDR2 SMNVEV (reference sequence). The CDR3 loop spans 14 amino acids. The V and J ends lost 3 bases and 7 bases respectively, with 13 bases between them.

This rearrangement joins TRBV5-6 to TRBJ1-2, with 9 bases aligning to TRBD1. This CDR3 is 15 amino acids long. With V trimmed by 0 bases and J by 5 bases, 5 bases remained unmatched. Germline V gives CDR1 SGHDT, CDR2 YYEEEE. The CDR3 bases are TGTGCCAGCAGCTTGGCATACGGGACAGGGTATGGCTACACCTTC. It encodes CASSLAYGTGYGYTF.

The rearrangement links TRBV6-5 to TRBJ1-1; D may be TRBD1 (6 bases). V was trimmed by 3 bases and J by 6 bases, leaving 14 bases between them. This CDR3 region has 14 residues. The V gene's germline CDR1 is MNHEY and CDR2 SVGAGI. The CDR3 is CASSYQQGLSEAFF. The CDR3 coding sequence is TGTGCCAGCAGTTATCAACAGGGTTTATCTGAAGCTTTCTTT.

CDR3 protein: CASRRQGGLEDYEQYF. The CDR3 DNA reads as TGTGCCAGCAGGAGACAGGGGGGACTAGAAGATTACGAGCAGTACTTC. The chain has TRBV21-1 and TRBJ2-7; the DNA was not compared with TRBD1, the D call given in the table. TRBV21-1 is a pseudogene locus. The CDR3 runs 16 residues.

V is TRBV5-4 and J is TRBJ2-7, with unresolved D. This CDR3 region has 14 residues. Trimming cost V 0 bases and J 0 bases, with 7 bases left between them. Per the germline V gene, CDR1 is SGHNT and CDR2 is YYREEE (reference sequence). CDR3 nucleotide sequence: TGTGCCAGCAGCTTGGAGGCCTTCTCCTACGAGCAGTACTTC. Its translation is CASSLEAFSYEQYF. Full variable domain (rest looked up from reference TRBV5-4 and TRBJ2-7): ETGVTQSPTHLIKTRGQQVTLRCSSQSGHNTVSWYQQALGQGPQFIFQYYREEENGRGNFPPRFSGLQFPNYSSELNVNALELDDSALYLCASSLEAFSYEQYFGPGTRLTVT.

V is TRBV15 and J is TRBJ1-4; possibly TRBD1 for D (5 bases). Between the trimmed V and J ends, which lost 5 bases and 0 bases, there was a span of 10 bases. Germline assignment: CDR1 LNHNV and CDR2 YYDKDF (reference sequence). The CDR3 spans 15 residues. In DNA form, the CDR3 reads TGTGCCACCAGCGATGACAGAGCAACTAATGAAAAACTGTTTTTT. Residues: CATSDDRATNEKLFF.

The chain is built from TRBV9 and TRBJ2-7; 8 bases match TRBD2. J was trimmed by 1 base and V by 2 bases; bases with no gene match: 5. The germline CDR1 and CDR2 sequences are SGDLS and YYNGEE. The CDR3 extends over 15 amino acids. The CDR3 reads CASSVYSGISYEQYF. In DNA form, the CDR3 reads TGTGCCAGCAGCGTTTATAGCGGGATTTCCTACGAGCAGTACTTC.

The chain employs TRBV4-1 and TRBJ2-5, with TRBD1 identical over 9 bases. The length of the CDR3 is 15 residues. The trim removed 6 bases at V and 2 bases at J, leaving 7 bases unmatched. Per the germline V gene, CDR1 is MGHRA and CDR2 is YSYEKL. The CDR3 here is CASRGLGQGQETQYF. Written as DNA, the CDR3 is TGCGCCAGCAGGGGGTTAGGACAGGGGCAAGAGACCCAGTACTTC.

The chain has TRBV5-8 and TRBJ2-7; TRBD1 aligns across 8 bases. Germline CDR1 is SGHTS and CDR2 is YDEGEE. The CDR3 has 17 residues. V trimming: 0 bases; J trimming: 3 bases; junction bases outside the gene matches: 11. CDR3 DNA sequence: TGTGCCAGCAGCTTGGTAGGACAGGGTCCTTTGGGCTACGAGCAGTACTTC. It specifies CASSLVGQGPLGYEQYF.